These 18 T cell receptor beta chains came from one sample sequenced in a study of blood T cell repertoires in COVID-19 (dated by TCRdb to 2018 to 2021). The receptor library was made with the immunoSEQ multiplex PCR assay. Not all clones reach the TCRdb copy of this immuneACCESS table, which keeps in-frame sequences only. Checked studies attribute under half of the gap to unresolved V genes and leave the rest unexplained. The table for this sample lists 200,000 to 250,000 clones; under 90% of them were counted only once. The biggest ten clones account for more than 3% of the sample. The sequenced sample was PBMCs or T cells enriched from blood (not recorded which). These receptors were collected from a woman in her fifties or sixties who had recovered from COVID-19.

The chain joins TRBV27 to TRBJ2-5; 11 nucleotides match TRBD1. Per germline, CDR1 MNHEY and CDR2 SMNVEV (reference sequence). CDR3 length equals 15 residues. Trimming removed 4 bases from V and 4 bases from J; junction bases left unmatched: 5. The CDR3 nucleotides read TGTGCCAGCAGTTCCCGGACAGGGGGCTTAGAGACCCAGTACTTC. This encodes CASSSRTGGLETQYF.

The rearrangement joins TRBV9 to TRBJ2-2, with D perhaps matching TRBD1 (6 bases). Germline V gives CDR1 SGDLS, CDR2 YYNGEE. The CDR3 length is 16 residues. Between the trimmed V and J ends, which lost 0 bases and 6 bases, there was a span of 15 bases. CDR3 in amino acids: CASSVGGRTGAGELFF. In DNA form, the CDR3 reads TGTGCCAGCAGCGTAGGGGGGCGGACGGGCGCCGGGGAGCTGTTTTTT. Filled out from reference TRBV9 and TRBJ2-2, the complete variable domain reads DSGVTQTPKHLITATGQRVTLRCSPRSGDLSVYWYQQSLDQGLQFLIQYYNGEERAKGNILERFSAQQFPDLHSELNLSSLELGDSALYFCASSVGGRTGAGELFFGEGSRLTVL.

The chain employs TRBV11-2 and TRBJ1-4; D is uncertain. The CDR3 runs to 16 residues. Germline CDR1 reads SGHAT; CDR2 reads FQNNGV. Trimming left V 5 bases short and J 8 bases short, with 21 bases between. The DNA of the CDR3 is TGTGCCAGCAGCCCCAGGCCGGGGAGTCTGACGGAAAAACTGTTTTTT. Translation gives CASSPRPGSLTEKLFF.

The chain uses TRBV14 and TRBJ2-1, with 7 positions matching TRBD2. CDR3 size: 16 residues. The germline CDR1 and CDR2 sequences are SGHDN and FVKESK. J gave up 4 bases and V 3 bases, and 9 bases lay outside the gene matches. Written as DNA, the CDR3 is TGTGCCAGCAGCCAGGGGCCAGCGGGGAGATACAATGAGCAGTTCTTC. This gives the protein CASSQGPAGRYNEQFF.

CDR3 residues: CASSYASGGLHQPQHF. The CDR3 DNA reads TGTGCCAGCAGTTACGCGTCAGGGGGCCTGCATCAGCCCCAGCATTTT. The V and J genes are TRBV6-2 or TRBV6-3 and TRBJ1-5; the match to TRBD1 covers 8 bases. With 2 bases clipped from V and 5 bases from J, the junction kept 8 bases outside the gene matches. The length of the CDR3 is 16 residues. CDR1 MNHEY and CDR2 SVGEGT come from the germline V gene.

CDR3 protein: CATSDPALGNRDRGRQLSYEQYF. The CDR3 DNA sequence: TGTGCCACCAGTGACCCCGCCCTTGGGAACCGGGACAGGGGGCGTCAGTTGTCCTACGAGCAGTACTTC. The V and J genes are TRBV24-1 and TRBJ2-7; the match to TRBD1 covers 12 bases. Unmatched junction bases numbered 25, after V lost 4 bases and J lost 1 base. CDR1 and CDR2 (germline): KGHDR, SFDVKD. The length of the CDR3 is 23 residues.

The J gene is TRBJ1-2, the V gene TRBV6-2 or TRBV6-3; tentative D call: TRBD1 (6 bases). This CDR3 has 13 amino acids. Trimming shortened V by 4 bases and J by 8 bases, and 14 bases separated the two germline ends. In germline, CDR1 is MNHEY, CDR2 SVGEGT. The CDR3 DNA is TGTGCCAGCAGTTTTGGACCAGGGGAAGGCTACACCTTC. It is translated as CASSFGPGEGYTF.

The chain carries TRBV11-2 and TRBJ2-3; no definite D call. The germline V and J ends were trimmed by 0 bases and 10 bases, with 11 bases remaining between them. The germline V gene encodes CDR1 SGHAT and CDR2 FQNNGV. The CDR3 consists of 13 residues. This chain's CDR3 is CASSLELGVPQYF. The CDR3 DNA is TGTGCCAGCAGCTTAGAGCTCGGAGTTCCGCAGTATTTT.

The V gene is TRBV20-1, the J gene TRBJ1-1; D not resolved. The V end was cut by 6 bases, the J end by 4 bases, with 9 bases between. CDR1 is DFQATT, CDR2 SNEGSKA, per germline (reference sequence). The CDR3 is 11 amino acids. CDR3 residues: CSAPSGTEAFF. The CDR3 bases are TGCAGTGCCCCGTCGGGCACTGAAGCTTTCTTT.

The chain combines TRBV28 with TRBJ1-1; the match to TRBD1 covers 11 bases. The CDR3 has 12 amino acids. Per germline, CDR1 MDHEN and CDR2 SYDVKM. Losses at the gene ends were 3 bases for V and 11 bases for J; bases not matched to a gene: 2. This CDR3 is CASSLGTGGAFF. The CDR3 nucleotides read TGTGCCAGCAGTTTGGGGACAGGGGGTGCTTTCTTT.

The chain links TRBV27 to TRBJ2-2; TRBD1 agrees at 8 bases. The CDR3 runs 16 residues. V shed 8 bases, J shed 0 bases, and the junction held 8 bases outside the gene matches. Per germline, CDR1 MNHEY and CDR2 SMNVEV (reference sequence). The CDR3 is CASQKMDRANTGELFF. In DNA form, the CDR3 reads TGTGCCAGCCAGAAAATGGACAGGGCGAACACCGGGGAGCTGTTTTTT.

This clone has only a few counts. CDR3 nucleotide sequence: TGCGCCAGCAGCTCATCCCCCCAGGCCGAGACTGAAGCTTTCTTT. Its translation is CASSSSPQAETEAFF. The chain has TRBV5-1 and TRBJ1-1; D not certain. CDR3 length: 15 amino acids. Per the germline V gene, CDR1 is SGHRS and CDR2 is YFSETQ. The germline V and J ends were trimmed by 3 bases and 5 bases, with 17 bases remaining between them.

The rearrangement uses TRBV12-3 or TRBV12-4 and TRBJ2-7, with D perhaps TRBD2 (5 bases). The ends were cut back, 5 bases at V and 7 bases at J, with 12 bases in the middle. The CDR3 is made up of 12 amino acids. For the CDR3, the DNA is TGTGCCAGCAGTCTCCGGCCGGGGGAGCAGTACTTC. Its translation: CASSLRPGEQYF.

This chain uses TRBV11-2 with TRBJ2-1, with D possibly TRBD1 on 5 matching bases. Trimming took off 6 bases at V and 3 bases at J, with 9 bases between the two ends. The germline CDR1 and CDR2 sequences are SGHAT and FQNNGV. This CDR3 spans 13 amino acids. The CDR3 sequence: CASSIDSYNEQFF. Written as DNA, the CDR3 is TGTGCCAGCAGTATAGACAGCTACAATGAGCAGTTCTTC.

J is TRBJ2-7 and V is TRBV29-1; 7 bases align to TRBD1. The germline V gene encodes CDR1 SQVTM and CDR2 ANQGSEA. The junction had 4 bases not matched to a gene; V was cut back by 3 bases and J by 2 bases. This CDR3 has 13 residues. The CDR3 loop reads CSVEGDSTYEQYF. The CDR3, as DNA: TGCAGCGTTGAGGGGGACAGCACCTACGAGCAGTACTTC.

The chain uses TRBV9 and TRBJ2-7, with TRBD1 matching 9 bases. The CDR3 is 15 amino acids. The ends lost 1 base at V and 4 bases at J; junction bases unmatched: 6. Germline CDR1 reads SGDLS; CDR2 reads YYNGEE. The CDR3 sequence is CASSVTGGAGYEQYF. The CDR3 DNA reads as TGTGCCAGCAGCGTAACAGGGGGCGCCGGGTACGAGCAGTACTTC. Variable domain in full (rest from reference TRBV9 and TRBJ2-7): DSGVTQTPKHLITATGQRVTLRCSPRSGDLSVYWYQQSLDQGLQFLIQYYNGEERAKGNILERFSAQQFPDLHSELNLSSLELGDSALYFCASSVTGGAGYEQYFGPGTRLTVT.

V is TRBV18 and J is TRBJ1-2, with D possibly being TRBD1 (6 bases). Trimming stripped 4 bases from V and 0 bases from J, with 15 bases between. CDR3 length equals 16 residues. Germline CDR1 and CDR2: KGHSH and LQKENI. In nucleotides, the CDR3 is TGTGCCAGCTCACTACAGAACAGGGCTGCTAACTATGGCTACACCTTC. Protein sequence: CASSLQNRAANYGYTF.

The sample holds a few counts of this clone. The CDR3 sequence is CASSDGKGTYEQYF. DNA for the CDR3: TGTGCCAGCAGTGACGGGAAGGGTACCTACGAGCAGTACTTC. This sequence joins TRBV25-1 and TRBJ2-7; D might be TRBD2 (5 bases). V was clipped by 3 bases and J by 2 bases, with 11 bases between them. From germline, CDR1 is MGHDK and CDR2 SYGVNS. CDR3 length equals 14 residues.